This T cell receptor beta chain was recorded in a study of CXCR3-negative and CXCR3-positive naive CD8 T cells. Background on the study: With about 1.5 +/- 0.3 million reads per library, the TRB reads numbered around 130 million in total.

UMI-labeled 5' RACE yielded the TRB cDNA libraries. TCRdb reworked the 5' RACE reads into one entry per CDR3 protein, no DNA. The table lists approximately 90,000 distinct CDR3 sequences. Study results and limitations: Memory cells showed distinct TRBV-TRBJ patterns, while the two naive subsets matched. Much lower diversity was found in memory CD8+ cells, while both naive subsets had comparably high diversity. TRB CDR3s of CXCR3-positive naive cells were more hydrophobic than those of CXCR3-negative naive cells.

Germline assignment: CDR1 MGHRA and CDR2 YSYEKL. This CDR3 region has 14 residues. In the case of this clonotype: Its antigen remains unknown.

Sorts that each held more than 250,000 cells were run in triplicate for every CD8+ T cell subset. The TCR was taken from a human donor in good health. Some clones in this sample may be carry-over from other donors' samples. Sample: naive CXCR3+ CD8+ T cells from blood. Subset described: CD45RO-CCR7+CD27+CD95- naive CD8+ T cells expressing CXCR3 (TNR3+). V usage is TRBV4-1 and J usage is TRBJ1-5. The CDR3: CASSQGGWNQPQHF.